This is a list of T cell receptor beta chains from one sample in a study of T cells in Graves' hyperthyroidism and ophthalmopathy. TCRdb re-called the multiplex PCR reads through MiXCR, storing one row per CDR3 protein. The table has almost 600,000 distinct CDR3 sequences, approximately 44% seen once. Input material: peripheral blood or thyroid tissue (not recorded which). The receptors originated from a woman in her late teens or twenties with Graves' hyperthyroidism. Each CDR3 is given with its conserved first and last residue. D genes are given only for firm matches. Size is stated for part of the rows, as once, few or many counts, or as a class when the clone is expanded.

size	V	D	J	DNA	CDR3
NA	TRBV7-8	TRBD2	TRBJ2-7	TGCGCCAGCAGCCTACGACTAGCGGGAGAGACCTACGAGCAGTACTTC	CASSLRLAGETYEQYF
many	TRBV6-5	NA	TRBJ1-2	TGTGCCAGCAGTTATTTGCCCACTTATGGCTACACCTTC	CASSYLPTYGYTF
NA	TRBV7-3	TRBD2	TRBJ2-1	TGTGCCAGCAGCCCAAGCGGGACTAGCGCCTACAATGAGCAGTTCTTC	CASSPSGTSAYNEQFF
NA	TRBV7-9	TRBD2	TRBJ2-5	TGTGCCAGCAGCTTTTCCTCCGGGACTAGCGGGACGTACCAAGAGACCCAGTACTTC	CASSFSSGTSGTYQETQYF
many	TRBV13	TRBD1	TRBJ1-2	TGTGCCAGCAGCATAAGCCCGGGACAGGGGAACTATGGCTACACCTTC	CASSISPGQGNYGYTF
NA	TRBV12-3/TRBV12-4	TRBD1	TRBJ1-2	TGTGCCAGCAGTTTCGGACAGGGAGATGAAGGCTACACCTTC	CASSFGQGDEGYTF
NA	TRBV24-1	NA	TRBJ1-5	TGTGCCACCAGTGATCATCGGGACTACAATGAGCATTTT	CATSDHRDYNEHF
NA	TRBV29-1	NA	TRBJ2-7	TGCAGCGTTGAAGGTGGCCAGGCGTACGAGCAGTACTTC	CSVEGGQAYEQYF
many	TRBV20-1	TRBD1	TRBJ2-7	TGCAGTGCTAGGGGACAGGGATTTAGCGAAGCCCTCCGTAGGCAGTACTTC	CSARGQGFSEALRRQYF
NA	TRBV12-3/TRBV12-4	TRBD1	TRBJ1-1	TGTGCCAGCAGAGGGGACAGTTCCAGCACTGAAGCTTTCTTT	CASRGDSSSTEAFF
many	TRBV19	NA	TRBJ2-7	TGTGCCAGTAGTATCCCCGGGAGAGGCGAGCAGTACTTC	CASSIPGRGEQYF
many	TRBV6-6	NA	TRBJ1-2	TGTGCCAGCAGTTACGCTACGGGCTACACCTTC	CASSYATGYTF
NA	TRBV29-1	NA	TRBJ1-6	TGCAGCGTTGAAGATTGGGTAGACGGGAGCTCCTATAATTCACCCCTCCACTTT	CSVEDWVDGSSYNSPLHF
many	TRBV14	NA	TRBJ2-2	TGTGCCAGCAGCCCCTCTGAGGTTTTT	CASSPSEVF
NA	TRBV7-9	NA	TRBJ2-7	TGTGCCAGCAGCTTAGGCTCCTACAATGAGCAGTACTTC	CASSLGSYNEQYF
NA	TRBV10-2	TRBD1	TRBJ1-5	TGCGCCAGCAGTGAGTCCAGGACAGGGAATCAGCCCCAGCATTTT	CASSESRTGNQPQHF
NA	TRBV10-3	NA	TRBJ1-2	TGTGCCATCAGTGGGGACGCAACTAACTATGGCTACACCTTC	CAISGDATNYGYTF
once	TRBV14	TRBD1	TRBJ2-5	TGTGCCAGCAGCCAACAGCCTCCGGGACAGGGTGGTGAGACCCAGCACTTC	CASSQQPPGQGGETQHF
NA	TRBV11-2	NA	TRBJ2-7	TGTGCCAGCAGCTTAGGTTTCTCAGTCCTAAACTCCTACGAGCAGTACTTC	CASSLGFSVLNSYEQYF
many	TRBV4-1	NA	TRBJ2-2	TGCGCCAGCAGCCAAGGAGTCACCGGGGAGCTGTTTTTT	CASSQGVTGELFF
many	TRBV7-3	NA	TRBJ2-5	TGTGCCAGCAGCATGGGGACCGCGGGAATGGAGACCCAGTACTTC	CASSMGTAGMETQYF
once	TRBV29-1	NA	TRBJ2-7	TGCAGCGTTGGGAAAGGCAGGGCGGGGGAGCAGTACTTC	CSVGKGRAGEQYF
NA	TRBV20-1	NA	TRBJ1-5	TGCAGTGCTAGGGGCGAAGGAGGGTACAATCAGCCCCAGCATTTT	CSARGEGGYNQPQHF
many	TRBV10-3	NA	TRBJ2-7	TGTGCCATCAGTGTTCCCCCCGAGCAGTACTTC	CAISVPPEQYF
few	TRBV4-1	NA	TRBJ1-4	TGCGCCAGCGAAGGATCCGGTGAAAAACTGTTTTTT	CASEGSGEKLFF
NA	TRBV29-1	TRBD1	TRBJ1-5	TGCAGCATACACGTCCGGGACAGGGGCAATCAGCCCCAGCATTTT	CSIHVRDRGNQPQHF
NA	TRBV5-1	NA	TRBJ2-5	TGCGCCAGCAGCTTCCTCCCCGGGGAGACCCAGTACTTC	CASSFLPGETQYF
many	TRBV11-2	TRBD2	TRBJ2-7	TGTGCCAGCAGCTTAGGTTCACTAGCGGGAGTAGGAGAACAGTACTTC	CASSLGSLAGVGEQYF
few	TRBV7-2	TRBD1	TRBJ2-7	TGTGCCAGCAGTAATCAACAGGGGGCTCACGACGAGCAGTACTTC	CASSNQQGAHDEQYF
few	TRBV4-3	NA	TRBJ2-3	TGCGCCAGCAGCCAATTTTGGGCAGATACGCAGTATTTT	CASSQFWADTQYF
NA	TRBV2	TRBD1	TRBJ1-1	TGTCGGGGACAGGGGGCAGGAGGCACTGAAGCTTTCTTT	CRGQGAGGTEAFF
NA	TRBV19	NA	TRBJ2-5	TGTGCCAGTAGTATCACGGAGGGGCGGGAACAGCCCCAGTACTTC	CASSITEGREQPQYF
NA	TRBV20-1	TRBD1	TRBJ1-2	TGCAGTGCTAGGGGGAGGGGACAGGGAGCCTCCTATGGCTACACCTTC	CSARGRGQGASYGYTF
NA	TRBV2	TRBD1	TRBJ1-2	TGTGCCAGCGGACAGGGGCCTGGGGAGCAGTACTATGGCTACACCTTC	CASGQGPGEQYYGYTF
NA	TRBV7-2	TRBD1	TRBJ1-2	TGTGCCAGCAGCCCTCGTGGGGGTGCCACCGGGACAGGGCCTAAATACGGCTACACCTTC	CASSPRGGATGTGPKYGYTF
NA	TRBV10-3	NA	TRBJ2-7	TGTGCCATCAGTGGCCGAGGGGACTCGTACGAGCAGTACTTC	CAISGRGDSYEQYF
NA	TRBV12-3/TRBV12-4	TRBD1	TRBJ2-7	TGTGCCAGCAGAGACTCGGACAGGGATCACGAGCAGTACTTC	CASRDSDRDHEQYF
few	TRBV3-1	NA	TRBJ1-5	TGTGCCAGCAGCCAGCTAAATCAGCCCCAGCATTTT	CASSQLNQPQHF
NA	TRBV7-3	NA	TRBJ2-2	TGTGCCAGCAGCCTCTACACAGGTCCCCTTGGGGGAACCGGGGAGCTGTTTTTT	CASSLYTGPLGGTGELFF
many	TRBV7-2	NA	TRBJ1-6	TGTGCCAGCAGCTTTCTGACTAATTCACCCCTCCACTTT	CASSFLTNSPLHF
many	TRBV24-1	TRBD1	TRBJ1-5	TGTGCCACCAGTGACCCGACAGGGGTTGGTCAGCCCCAGCATTTT	CATSDPTGVGQPQHF
NA	TRBV20-1	NA	TRBJ1-4	TGCAGTGCTTCTACAGGCCGAAATGAAAAACTGTTTTTT	CSASTGRNEKLFF